This T cell receptor beta chain came from a study of cytomegalovirus exposure and HLA in healthy donors. Findings of the study overall: CMV serostatus stood as the only immune exposure information on hand.

With respect to this clone: What it binds is unknown.

Both 60 Vbeta primers and 13 Jbeta primers went into the PCR. Original methodology: An analysis that came later counted roughly 80 million unique TCR beta chains, around 10 million shared. Libraries were prepared by immunoSEQ multiplex PCR; TCRdb keeps only in-frame clonotypes and omits some of them. V and J calls plus clone size are reproduced from that table; the DNA served to infer D and trimming. The sample records about 190,000 clones, about 87% being singletons. When sampled, the donors appeared nominally healthy, though they likely had unrecorded immune exposures. The V end lost 3 bases, the J end lost 6 bases, and 9 bases lay between the germline ends. CDR1 and CDR2 from the germline V gene are SGHVS and FQNEAQ. CDR3 length: 13 amino acids.

Sequencing used PBMCs. The genes are TRBV7-8 and TRBJ2-1; D gene unclear. This clonotype was sampled from a man between 25 and 39 years old in good health and CMV-seronegative. The CDR3 reads CASSFVRGNEQFF. Written as DNA, the CDR3 is TGTGCCAGCAGCTTCGTCCGAGGCAATGAGCAGTTCTTC. The variable domain in full, with the rest retrieved from reference TRBV7-8 and TRBJ2-1, is GAGVSQSPRYKVAKRGQDVALRCDPISGHVSLFWYQQALGQGPEFLTYFQNEAQLDKSGLPSDRFFAERPEGSVSTLKIQRTQQEDSAVYLCASSFVRGNEQFFGPGTRLTVL.